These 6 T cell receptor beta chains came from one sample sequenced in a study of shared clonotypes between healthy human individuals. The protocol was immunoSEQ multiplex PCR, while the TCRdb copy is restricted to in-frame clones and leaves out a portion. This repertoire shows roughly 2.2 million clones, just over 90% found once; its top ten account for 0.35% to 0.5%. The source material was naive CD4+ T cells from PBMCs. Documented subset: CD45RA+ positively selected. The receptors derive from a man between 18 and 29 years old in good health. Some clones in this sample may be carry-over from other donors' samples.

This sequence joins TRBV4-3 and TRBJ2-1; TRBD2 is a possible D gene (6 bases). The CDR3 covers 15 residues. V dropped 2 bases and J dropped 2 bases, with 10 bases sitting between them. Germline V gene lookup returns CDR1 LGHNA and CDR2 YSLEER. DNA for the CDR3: TGCGCCAGCAGCCAAACTAGCTCTACCTACAATGAGCAGTTCTTC. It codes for CASSQTSSTYNEQFF.

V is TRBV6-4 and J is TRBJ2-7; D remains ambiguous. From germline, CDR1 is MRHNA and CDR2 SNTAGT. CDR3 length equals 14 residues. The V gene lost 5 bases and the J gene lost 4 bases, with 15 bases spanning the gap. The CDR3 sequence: CASSSPPLRYEQYF. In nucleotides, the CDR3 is TGTGCCAGCAGTTCCCCCCCCCTAAGGTACGAGCAGTACTTC.

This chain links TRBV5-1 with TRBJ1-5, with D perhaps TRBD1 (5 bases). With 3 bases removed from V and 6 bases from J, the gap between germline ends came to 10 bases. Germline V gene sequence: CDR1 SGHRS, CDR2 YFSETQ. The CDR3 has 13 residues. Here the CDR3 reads CASSWGVGQPQHF. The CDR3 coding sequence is TGCGCCAGCAGCTGGGGGGTAGGTCAGCCCCAGCATTTT.

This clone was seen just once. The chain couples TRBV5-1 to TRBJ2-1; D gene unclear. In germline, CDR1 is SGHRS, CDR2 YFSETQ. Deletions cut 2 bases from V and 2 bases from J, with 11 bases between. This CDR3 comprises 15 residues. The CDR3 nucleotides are TGCGCCAGCAGCTTACGGGCCCTGGCCTACAATGAGCAGTTCTTC. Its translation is CASSLRALAYNEQFF. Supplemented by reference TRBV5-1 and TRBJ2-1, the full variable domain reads KAGVTQTPRYLIKTRGQQVTLSCSPISGHRSVSWYQQTPGQGLQFLFEYFSETQRNKGNFPGRFSGRQFSNSRSEMNVSTLELGDSALYLCASSLRALAYNEQFFGPGTRLTVL.

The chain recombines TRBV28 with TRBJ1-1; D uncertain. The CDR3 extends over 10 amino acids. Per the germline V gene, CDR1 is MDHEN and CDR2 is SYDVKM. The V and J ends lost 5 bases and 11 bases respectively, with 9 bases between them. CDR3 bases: TGTGCCAGCAGTGAGGGTTCGGCTTTCTTT. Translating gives CASSEGSAFF.

CDR3 sequence: CASSNRVSSYEQYF. In DNA, the CDR3 is TGCGCCAGCAGCAACAGGGTTTCATCCTACGAGCAGTACTTC. V and J are TRBV5-1 and TRBJ2-7; tentative D call: TRBD1 (6 bases). The V gene's germline CDR1 is SGHRS and CDR2 YFSETQ. This CDR3 is built from 14 residues. V was trimmed by 4 bases and J by 1 base, leaving 12 bases between them.